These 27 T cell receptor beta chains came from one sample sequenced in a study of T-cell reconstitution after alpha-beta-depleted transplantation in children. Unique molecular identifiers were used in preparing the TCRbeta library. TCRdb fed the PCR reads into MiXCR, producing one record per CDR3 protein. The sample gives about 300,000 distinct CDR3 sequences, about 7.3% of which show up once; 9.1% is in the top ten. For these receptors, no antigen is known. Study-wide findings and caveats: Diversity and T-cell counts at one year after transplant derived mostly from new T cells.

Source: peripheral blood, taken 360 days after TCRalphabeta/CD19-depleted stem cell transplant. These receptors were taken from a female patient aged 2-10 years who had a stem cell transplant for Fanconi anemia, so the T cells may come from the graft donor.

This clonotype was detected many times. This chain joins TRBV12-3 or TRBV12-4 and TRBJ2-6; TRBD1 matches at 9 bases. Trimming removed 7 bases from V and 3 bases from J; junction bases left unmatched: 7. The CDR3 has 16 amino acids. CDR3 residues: CASNGDRANGANVLTF. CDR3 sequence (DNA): TGTGCCAGCAACGGGGACAGGGCGAATGGGGCCAACGTCCTGACTTTC.

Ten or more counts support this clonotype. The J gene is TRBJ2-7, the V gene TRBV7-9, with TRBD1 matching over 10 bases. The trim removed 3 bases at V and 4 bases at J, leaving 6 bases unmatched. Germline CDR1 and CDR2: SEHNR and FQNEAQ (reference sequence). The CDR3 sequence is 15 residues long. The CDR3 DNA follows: TGTGCCAGCAGCTTCAAGCCGGGACAGGGGTACGAGCAGTACTTC. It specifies CASSFKPGQGYEQYF.

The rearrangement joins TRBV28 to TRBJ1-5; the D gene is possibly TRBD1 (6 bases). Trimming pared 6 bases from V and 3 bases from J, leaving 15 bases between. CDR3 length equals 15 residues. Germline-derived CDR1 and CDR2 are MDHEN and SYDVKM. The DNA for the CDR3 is TGTGCCAGCAGCCCCGGGGGGGGCTTCAATCAGCCCCAGCATTTT. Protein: CASSPGGGFNQPQHF.

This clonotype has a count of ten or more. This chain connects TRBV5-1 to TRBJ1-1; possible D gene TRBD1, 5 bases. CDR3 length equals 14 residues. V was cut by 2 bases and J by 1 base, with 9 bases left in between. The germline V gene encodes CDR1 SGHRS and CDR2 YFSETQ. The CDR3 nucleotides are TGCGCCAGCAGCTTACAGGTCGCGAACACTGAAGCTTTCTTT. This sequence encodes CASSLQVANTEAFF.

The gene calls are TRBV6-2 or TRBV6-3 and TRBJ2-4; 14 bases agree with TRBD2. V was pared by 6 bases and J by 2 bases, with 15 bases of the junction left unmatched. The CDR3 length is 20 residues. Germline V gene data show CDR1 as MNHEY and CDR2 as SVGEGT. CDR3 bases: TGTGCCAGCAGGCGACTAGCGGGGGGGGCCCCTCTTTTAACCAAAAACATTCAGTACTTC. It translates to CASRRLAGGAPLLTKNIQYF.

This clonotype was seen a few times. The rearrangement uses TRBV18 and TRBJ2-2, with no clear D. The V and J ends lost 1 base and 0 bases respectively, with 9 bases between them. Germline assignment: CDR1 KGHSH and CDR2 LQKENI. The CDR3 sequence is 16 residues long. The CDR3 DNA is TGTGCCAGCTCACCACTAACCCACGCGAACACCGGGGAGCTGTTTTTT. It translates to CASSPLTHANTGELFF.

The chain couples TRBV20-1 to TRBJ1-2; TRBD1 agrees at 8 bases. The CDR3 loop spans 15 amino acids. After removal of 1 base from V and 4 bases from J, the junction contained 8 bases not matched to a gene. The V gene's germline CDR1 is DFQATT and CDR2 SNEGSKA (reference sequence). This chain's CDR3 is CSARAFQGAGYGYTF. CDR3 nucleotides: TGCAGTGCTAGAGCCTTTCAGGGGGCTGGCTATGGCTACACCTTC.

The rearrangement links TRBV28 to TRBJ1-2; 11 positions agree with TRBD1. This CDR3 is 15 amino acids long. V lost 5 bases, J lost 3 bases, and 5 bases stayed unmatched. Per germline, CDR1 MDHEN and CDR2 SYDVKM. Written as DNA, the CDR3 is TGTGCCAGCAGTCAACCGGGACAGGGGGACTATGGCTACACCTTC. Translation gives CASSQPGQGDYGYTF.

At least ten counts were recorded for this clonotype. CDR3 loop: CASSLGFGTVSYEQYF. The DNA of the CDR3 is TGTGCCAGCAGCTTAGGGTTCGGGACGGTCTCCTACGAGCAGTACTTC. V and J are TRBV7-9 and TRBJ2-7; the D gene could be TRBD1 or TRBD2 (5 bases each). Germline assignment: CDR1 SEHNR and CDR2 FQNEAQ (reference sequence). The CDR3 contains 16 residues. Trimming pared 1 base from V and 0 bases from J, leaving 13 bases between.

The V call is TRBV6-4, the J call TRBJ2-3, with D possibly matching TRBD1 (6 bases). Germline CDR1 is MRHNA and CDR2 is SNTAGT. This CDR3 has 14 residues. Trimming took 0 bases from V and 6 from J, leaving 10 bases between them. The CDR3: CASSDSGGSDTQYF. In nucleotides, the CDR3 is TGTGCCAGCAGTGACTCAGGGGGTTCGGATACGCAGTATTTT.

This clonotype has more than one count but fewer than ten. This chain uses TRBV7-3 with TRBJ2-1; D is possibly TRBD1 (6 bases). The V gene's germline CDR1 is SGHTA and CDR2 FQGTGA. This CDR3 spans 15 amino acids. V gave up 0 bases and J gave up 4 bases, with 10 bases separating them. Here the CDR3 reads CASSLTGHRYNEQFF. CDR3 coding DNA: TGTGCCAGCAGCTTAACGGGACACCGTTACAATGAGCAGTTCTTC.

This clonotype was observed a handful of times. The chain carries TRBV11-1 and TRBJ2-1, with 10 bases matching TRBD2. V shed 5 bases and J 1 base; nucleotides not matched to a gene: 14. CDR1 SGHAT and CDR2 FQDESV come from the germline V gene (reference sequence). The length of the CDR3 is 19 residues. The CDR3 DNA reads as TGTGCCAGCAGCAAGAAAGGCTCGGCTAGCGGGGGTTCCTACAATGAGCAGTTCTTC. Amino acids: CASSKKGSASGGSYNEQFF. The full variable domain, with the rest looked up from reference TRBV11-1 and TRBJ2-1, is EAEVAQSPRYKITEKSQAVAFWCDPISGHATLYWYRQILGQGPELLVQFQDESVVDDSQLPKDRFSAERLKGVDSTLKIQPAELGDSAMYLCASSKKGSASGGSYNEQFFGPGTRLTVL.

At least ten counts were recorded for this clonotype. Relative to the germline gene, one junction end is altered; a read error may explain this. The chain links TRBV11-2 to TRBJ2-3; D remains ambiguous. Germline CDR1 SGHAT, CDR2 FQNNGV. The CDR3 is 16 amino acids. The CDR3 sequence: CACSLRSWISTDTQYF. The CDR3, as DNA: TGTGCCTGCAGCTTGAGATCATGGATCAGCACAGATACGCAGTATTTT.

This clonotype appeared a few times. The CDR3 reads CASSLRGVDYNSPLHF. CDR3 bases: TGTGCCAGCAGTTTACGGGGGGTAGATTATAATTCACCCCTCCACTTT. The rearrangement uses TRBV28 and TRBJ1-6, with D maybe TRBD1 (5 bases). In germline, CDR1 is MDHEN, CDR2 SYDVKM. This CDR3 is 16 amino acids long. Trimming took 2 bases from V and 4 from J, leaving 12 bases between them.

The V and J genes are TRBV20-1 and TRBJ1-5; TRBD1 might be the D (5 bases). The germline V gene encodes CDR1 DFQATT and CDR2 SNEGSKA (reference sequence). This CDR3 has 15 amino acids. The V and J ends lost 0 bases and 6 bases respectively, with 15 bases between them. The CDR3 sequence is CSARDLDRGSQPQHF. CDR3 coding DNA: TGCAGTGCTAGAGATCTTGACAGAGGTTCTCAGCCCCAGCATTTT.

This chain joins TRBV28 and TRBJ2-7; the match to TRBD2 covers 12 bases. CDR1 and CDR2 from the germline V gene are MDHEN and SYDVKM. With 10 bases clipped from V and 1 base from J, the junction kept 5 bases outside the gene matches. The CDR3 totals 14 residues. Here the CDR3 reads CATHTSGRSYEQYF. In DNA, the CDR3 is TGTGCCACCCACACTAGCGGGAGGTCCTACGAGCAGTACTTC.

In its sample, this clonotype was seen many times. CDR3: CASSLSMEVQGRETQYF. DNA for the CDR3: TGCGCCAGCAGCTTATCGATGGAGGTCCAGGGGAGAGAGACCCAGTACTTC. The V gene is TRBV5-1, the J gene TRBJ2-5; possibly TRBD1 for D (6 bases). Germline assignment: CDR1 SGHRS and CDR2 YFSETQ. This CDR3 has 17 residues. V lost 2 bases and J lost 4, with 21 bases in between.

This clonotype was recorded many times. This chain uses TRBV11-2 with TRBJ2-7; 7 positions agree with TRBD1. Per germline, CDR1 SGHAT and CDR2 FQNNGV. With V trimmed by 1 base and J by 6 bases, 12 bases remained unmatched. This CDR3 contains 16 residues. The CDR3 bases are TGTGCCAGCAGCTTAGGACGGACAGGCCTCTCGTTCGAGCAGTACTTC. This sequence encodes CASSLGRTGLSFEQYF. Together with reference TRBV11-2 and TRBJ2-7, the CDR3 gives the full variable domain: EAGVAQSPRYKIIEKRQSVAFWCNPISGHATLYWYQQILGQGPKLLIQFQNNGVVDDSQLPKDRFSAERLKGVDSTLKIQPAKLEDSAVYLCASSLGRTGLSFEQYFGPGTRLTVT.

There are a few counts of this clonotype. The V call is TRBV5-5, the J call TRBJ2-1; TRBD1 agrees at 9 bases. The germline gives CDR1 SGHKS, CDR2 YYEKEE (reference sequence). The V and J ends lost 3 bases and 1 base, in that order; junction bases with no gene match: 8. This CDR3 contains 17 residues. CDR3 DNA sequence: TGTGCCAGCAGCTCTGCCCACGGGACAGGGTCCTACAATGAGCAGTTCTTC. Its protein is CASSSAHGTGSYNEQFF.

CDR3: CASSLVGAAKTQYF. Written as DNA, the CDR3 is TGTGCCAGCAGTTTGGTGGGGGCTGCGAAGACCCAGTACTTC. V usage is TRBV27 and J usage is TRBJ2-5, with D possibly being TRBD1 (6 bases). Per the germline V gene, CDR1 is MNHEY and CDR2 is SMNVEV (reference sequence). The CDR3 consists of 14 residues. The germline V and J ends were trimmed by 3 bases and 6 bases, with 14 bases remaining between them.

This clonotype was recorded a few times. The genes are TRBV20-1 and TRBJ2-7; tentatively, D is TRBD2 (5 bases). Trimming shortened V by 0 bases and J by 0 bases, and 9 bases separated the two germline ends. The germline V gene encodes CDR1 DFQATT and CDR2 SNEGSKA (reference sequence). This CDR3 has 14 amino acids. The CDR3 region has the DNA TGCAGTGCTAGAGAGGTTCGGGGCTCCTACGAGCAGTACTTC. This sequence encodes CSAREVRGSYEQYF.

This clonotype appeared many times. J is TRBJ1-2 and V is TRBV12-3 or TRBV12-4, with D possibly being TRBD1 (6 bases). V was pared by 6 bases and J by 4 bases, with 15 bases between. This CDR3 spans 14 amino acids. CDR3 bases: TGTGCCAGCAGCGCATACGGACAGTTCTATGGCTACACCTTC. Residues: CASSAYGQFYGYTF.

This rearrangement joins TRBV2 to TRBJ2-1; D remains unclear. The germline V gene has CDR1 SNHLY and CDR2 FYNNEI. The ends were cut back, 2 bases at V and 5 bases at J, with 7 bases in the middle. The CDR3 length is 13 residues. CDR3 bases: TGTGCCAGCAGTGAATGGGTAAACAATGAGCAGTTCTTC. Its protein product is CASSEWVNNEQFF.

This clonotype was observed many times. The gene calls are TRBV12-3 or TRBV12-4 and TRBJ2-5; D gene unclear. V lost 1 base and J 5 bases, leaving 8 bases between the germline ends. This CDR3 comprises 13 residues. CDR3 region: CASSLGFGETQYF. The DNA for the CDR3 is TGTGCCAGCAGTTTAGGGTTTGGGGAGACCCAGTACTTC.

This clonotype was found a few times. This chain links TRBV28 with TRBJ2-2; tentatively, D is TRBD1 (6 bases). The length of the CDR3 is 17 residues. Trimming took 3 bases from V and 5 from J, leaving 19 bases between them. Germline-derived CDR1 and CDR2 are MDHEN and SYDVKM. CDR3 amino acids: CASSFLFTGMQTGELFF. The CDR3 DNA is TGTGCCAGCAGTTTTTTGTTTACAGGGATGCAAACCGGGGAGCTGTTTTTT.

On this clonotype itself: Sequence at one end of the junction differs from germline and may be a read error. This CDR3 reads CGAEDRANYGYTF. The CDR3 coding sequence is TGCGGTGCTGAGGACAGAGCTAACTATGGCTACACCTTC. This chain joins TRBV20-1 and TRBJ1-2, with a weak D call TRBD1 (6 bases). Germline CDR1 and CDR2: DFQATT and SNEGSKA (reference sequence). This CDR3 spans 13 amino acids.

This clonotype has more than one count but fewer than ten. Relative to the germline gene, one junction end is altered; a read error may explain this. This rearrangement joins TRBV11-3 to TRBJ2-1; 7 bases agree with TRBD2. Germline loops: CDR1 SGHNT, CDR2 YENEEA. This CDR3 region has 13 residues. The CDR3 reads CASSLGDYDEQFF. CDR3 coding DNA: TGTGCCAGCAGCTTAGGGGACTACGATGAGCAGTTCTTC. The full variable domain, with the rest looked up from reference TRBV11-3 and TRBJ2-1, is EAGVVQSPRYKIIEKKQPVAFWCNPISGHNTLYWYLQNLGQGPELLIRYENEEAVDDSQLPKDRFSAERLKGVDSTLKIQPAELGDSAVYLCASSLGDYDEQFFGPGTRLTVL.